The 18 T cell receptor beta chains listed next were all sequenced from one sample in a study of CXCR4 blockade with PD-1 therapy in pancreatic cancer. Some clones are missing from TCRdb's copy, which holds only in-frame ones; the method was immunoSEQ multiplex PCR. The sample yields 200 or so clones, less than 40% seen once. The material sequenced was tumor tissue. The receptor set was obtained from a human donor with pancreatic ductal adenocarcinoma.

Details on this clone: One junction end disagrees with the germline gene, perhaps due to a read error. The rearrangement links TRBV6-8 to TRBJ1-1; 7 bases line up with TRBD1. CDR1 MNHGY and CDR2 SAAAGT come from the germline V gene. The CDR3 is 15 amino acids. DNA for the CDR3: TGTGCCAGCAGTTCCACCGGGACAGCGAACACTGAAGCTTTTTTT. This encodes CASSSTGTANTEAFF.

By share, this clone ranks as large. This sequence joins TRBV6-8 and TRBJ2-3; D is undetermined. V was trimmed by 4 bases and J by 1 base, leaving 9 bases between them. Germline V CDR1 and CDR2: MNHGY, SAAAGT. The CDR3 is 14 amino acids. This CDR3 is CASSSPGGTDTQYF. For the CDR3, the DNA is TGTGCCAGCAGTTCCCCGGGTGGCACAGATACGCAGTATTTT.

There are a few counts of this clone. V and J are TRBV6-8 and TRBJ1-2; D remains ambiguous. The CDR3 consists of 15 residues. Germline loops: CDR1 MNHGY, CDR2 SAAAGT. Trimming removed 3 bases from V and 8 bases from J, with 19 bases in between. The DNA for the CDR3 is TGTGCCAGCAGTTATAGTACACAGCTCTTAGGGGGCTACACCTTC. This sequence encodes CASSYSTQLLGGYTF.

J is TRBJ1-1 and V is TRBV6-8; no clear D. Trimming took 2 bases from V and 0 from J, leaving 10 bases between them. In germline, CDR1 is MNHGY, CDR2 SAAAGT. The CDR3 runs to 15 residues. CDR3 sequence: CASSYDTALNTEAFF. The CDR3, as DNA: TGTGCCAGCAGTTACGACACAGCCCTGAACACTGAAGCTTTCTTT.

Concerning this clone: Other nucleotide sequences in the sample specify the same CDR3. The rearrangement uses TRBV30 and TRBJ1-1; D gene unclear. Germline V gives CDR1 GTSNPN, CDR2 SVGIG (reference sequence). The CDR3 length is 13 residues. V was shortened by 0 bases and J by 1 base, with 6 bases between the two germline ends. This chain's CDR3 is CAWSVWGNTEAFF. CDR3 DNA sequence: TGTGCCTGGAGTGTATGGGGGAACACTGAAGCTTTCTTT.

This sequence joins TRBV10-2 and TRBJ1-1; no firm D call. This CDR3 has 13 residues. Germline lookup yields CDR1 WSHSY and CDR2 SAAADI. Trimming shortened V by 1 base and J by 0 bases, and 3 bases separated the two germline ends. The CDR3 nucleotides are TGCGCCAGCAGTGAGTTTCTGAACACTGAAGCTTTCTTT. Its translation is CASSEFLNTEAFF.

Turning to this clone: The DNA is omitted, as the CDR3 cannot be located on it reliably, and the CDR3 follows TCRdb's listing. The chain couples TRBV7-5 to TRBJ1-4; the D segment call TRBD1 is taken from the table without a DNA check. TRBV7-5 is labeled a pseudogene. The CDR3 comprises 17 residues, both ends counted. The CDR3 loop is CASSQAVGQGAGEKLFF.

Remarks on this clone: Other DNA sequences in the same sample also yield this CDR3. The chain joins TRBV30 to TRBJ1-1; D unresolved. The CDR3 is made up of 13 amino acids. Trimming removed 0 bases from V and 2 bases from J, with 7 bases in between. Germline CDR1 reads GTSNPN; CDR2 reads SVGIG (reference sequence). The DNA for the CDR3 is TGTGCCTGGAGTGTATGGGGTAACACTGAAGCTTTCTTT. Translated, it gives CAWSVWGNTEAFF.

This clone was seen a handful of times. The CDR3 sequence: CASSVLQTNTEAFF. The CDR3 DNA follows: TGTGCCAGCAGCGTCTTGCAGACGAACACTGAAGCTTTCTTT. The V gene is TRBV11-3, the J gene TRBJ1-1; D not resolved. V was cut by 5 bases and J by 1 base, with 11 bases left in between. The CDR3 spans 14 residues. From germline, CDR1 is SGHNT and CDR2 YENEEA.

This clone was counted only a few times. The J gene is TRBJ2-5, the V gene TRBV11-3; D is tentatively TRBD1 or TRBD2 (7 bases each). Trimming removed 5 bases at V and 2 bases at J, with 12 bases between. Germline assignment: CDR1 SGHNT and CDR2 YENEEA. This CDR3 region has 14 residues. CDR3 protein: CASSRQGGQETQYF. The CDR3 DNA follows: TGTGCCAGCAGCAGACAGGGAGGGCAAGAGACCCAGTACTTC.

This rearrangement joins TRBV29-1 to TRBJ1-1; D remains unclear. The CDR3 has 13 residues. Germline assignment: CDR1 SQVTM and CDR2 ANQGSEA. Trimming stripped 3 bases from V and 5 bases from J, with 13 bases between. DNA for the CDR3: TGCAGCGTTGATGGGAGCAGCGTAACTGAAGCTTTCTTT. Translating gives CSVDGSSVTEAFF.

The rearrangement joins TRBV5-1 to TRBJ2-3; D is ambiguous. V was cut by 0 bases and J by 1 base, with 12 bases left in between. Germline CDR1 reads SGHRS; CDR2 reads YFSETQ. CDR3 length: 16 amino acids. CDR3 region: CASSLGGSQGTDTQYF. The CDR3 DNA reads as TGCGCCAGCAGCTTGGGTGGTTCACAAGGCACAGATACGCAGTATTTT. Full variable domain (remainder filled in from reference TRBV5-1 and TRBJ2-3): KAGVTQTPRYLIKTRGQQVTLSCSPISGHRSVSWYQQTPGQGLQFLFEYFSETQRNKGNFPGRFSGRQFSNSRSEMNVSTLELGDSALYLCASSLGGSQGTDTQYFGPGTRLTVL.

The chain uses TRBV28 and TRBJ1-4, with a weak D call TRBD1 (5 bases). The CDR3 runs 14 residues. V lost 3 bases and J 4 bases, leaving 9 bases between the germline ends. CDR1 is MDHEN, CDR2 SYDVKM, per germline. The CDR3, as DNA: TGTGCCAGCAGTTTTCGGGGGGATAATGAAAAACTGTTTTTT. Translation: CASSFRGDNEKLFF.

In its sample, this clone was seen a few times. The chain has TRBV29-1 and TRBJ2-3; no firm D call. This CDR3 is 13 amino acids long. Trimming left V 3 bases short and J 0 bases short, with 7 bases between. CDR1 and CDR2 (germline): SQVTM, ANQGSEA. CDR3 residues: CSVDRRSTDTQYF. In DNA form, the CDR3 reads TGCAGCGTTGACAGGCGGAGCACAGATACGCAGTATTTT.

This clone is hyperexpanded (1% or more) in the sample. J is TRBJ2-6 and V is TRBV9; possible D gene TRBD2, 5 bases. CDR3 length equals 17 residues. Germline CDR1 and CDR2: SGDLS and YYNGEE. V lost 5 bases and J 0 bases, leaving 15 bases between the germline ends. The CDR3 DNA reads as TGTGCCAGCAGTTTAAATCCGGGGAGCTCTGGGGCCAACGTCCTGACTTTC. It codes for CASSLNPGSSGANVLTF.

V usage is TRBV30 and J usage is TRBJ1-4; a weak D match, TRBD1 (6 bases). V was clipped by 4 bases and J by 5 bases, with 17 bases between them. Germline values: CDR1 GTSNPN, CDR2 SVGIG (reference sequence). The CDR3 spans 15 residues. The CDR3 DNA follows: TGTGCCTGGAAGAGTCTAGAGGGGGACAATGAAAAACTGTTTTTT. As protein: CAWKSLEGDNEKLFF. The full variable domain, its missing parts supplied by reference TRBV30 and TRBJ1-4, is SQTIHQWPATLVQPVGSPLSLECTVEGTSNPNLYWYRQAAGRGLQLLFYSVGIGQISSEVPQNLSASRPQDRQFILSSKKLLLSDSGFYLCAWKSLEGDNEKLFFGSGTQLSVL.

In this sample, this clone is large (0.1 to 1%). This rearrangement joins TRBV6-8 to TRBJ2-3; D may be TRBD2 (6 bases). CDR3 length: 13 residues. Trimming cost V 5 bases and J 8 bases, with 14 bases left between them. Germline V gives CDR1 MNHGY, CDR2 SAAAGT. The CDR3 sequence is CASSDQEEGTQYF. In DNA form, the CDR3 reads TGTGCCAGCAGTGACCAGGAGGAGGGTACGCAGTATTTT.

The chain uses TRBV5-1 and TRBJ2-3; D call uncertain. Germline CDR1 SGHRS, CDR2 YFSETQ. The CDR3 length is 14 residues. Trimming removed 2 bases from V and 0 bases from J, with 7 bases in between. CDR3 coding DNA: TGCGCCAGCAGCTTACGAAGTAGCACAGATACGCAGTATTTT. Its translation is CASSLRSSTDTQYF.